The 21 T cell receptor beta chains in this list originate from one sample, sequenced in a study of identical twins. TCRdb re-called the 5' RACE reads through MiXCR, storing one row per CDR3 protein. The sample contains under 350,000 distinct CDR3 sequences, roughly 9% of which appear only once. The data were also submitted as part of a second study, on yellow fever vaccine responses in identical twins.

The sequenced sample consisted of CD8+ T cells sorted from blood. These TCRs come from a woman aged 18-29 years in good health.

This clonotype was seen ten or more times. The V and J genes are TRBV5-1 and TRBJ2-5; no definite D call. The V end was cut by 7 bases, the J end by 2 bases, with 12 bases between. The CDR3 is 13 residues long. Germline CDR1 and CDR2: SGHRS and YFSETQ. CDR3 region: CASWTETQETQYF. CDR3 coding DNA: TGCGCCAGCTGGACGGAGACGCAAGAGACCCAGTACTTC.

The sample holds many counts of this clonotype. V is TRBV7-9 and J is TRBJ2-1, with TRBD2 identical over 8 bases. Trimming cost V 5 bases and J 4 bases; bases outside gene matches: 7. This CDR3 is 15 amino acids long. Germline V gene lookup returns CDR1 SEHNR and CDR2 FQNEAQ (reference sequence). The CDR3 DNA is TGTGCCAGCAGCAACAGACTAGCGCCTTACAATGAGCAGTTCTTC. It codes for CASSNRLAPYNEQFF.

The sample holds a few counts of this clonotype. CDR3 loop: CASSLFGGQLAGNTIYF. The CDR3 coding sequence is TGTGCCAGCAGCTTATTTGGGGGTCAATTAGCTGGAAACACCATATATTTT. This rearrangement joins TRBV7-9 to TRBJ1-3; D might be TRBD1 (5 bases). This CDR3 is built from 17 residues. CDR1 and CDR2 (germline): SEHNR, FQNEAQ (reference sequence). V lost 2 bases to trimming and J lost 2 bases, with 16 bases between them.

In its sample, this clonotype was seen many times. The chain joins TRBV4-3 to TRBJ2-7; D ambiguous. CDR3 length: 13 residues. V lost 4 bases and J lost 4, with 11 bases in between. Germline V gene data show CDR1 as LGHNA and CDR2 as YSLEER. CDR3 amino acids: CASSPSRSYEQYF. CDR3 DNA sequence: TGCGCCAGCAGCCCGAGTCGGTCGTACGAGCAGTACTTC.

There are a few counts of this clonotype. Here the CDR3 DNA reads TGCAGTGCTAGTAGATACAGGGGGTATAACGAGCAGTACTTC. Protein: CSASRYRGYNEQYF. This chain joins TRBV20-1 and TRBJ2-7, with TRBD1 matching over 8 bases. Germline V gives CDR1 DFQATT, CDR2 SNEGSKA (reference sequence). Trimming removed 3 bases from V and 5 bases from J; junction bases left unmatched: 9. The CDR3 covers 14 residues.

The chain is built from TRBV5-1 and TRBJ2-7; the match to TRBD2 covers 7 bases. This CDR3 spans 13 amino acids. Losses at the gene ends were 4 bases for V and 5 bases for J; bases not matched to a gene: 6. Germline-derived CDR1 and CDR2 are SGHRS and YFSETQ. CDR3 sequence (DNA): TGCGCCAGCAGCATTAGTCTAGCGGACGAGCAGTACTTC. Its protein product is CASSISLADEQYF.

Ten or more counts support this clonotype. The chain couples TRBV2 to TRBJ1-1; D may be TRBD1 (6 bases). CDR1 is SNHLY and CDR2 is FYNNEI in the germline V gene. V was cut by 8 bases and J by 0 bases, with 13 bases left in between. CDR3 size: 14 residues. The CDR3: CASPRGDMNTEAFF. As DNA, the CDR3 is TGTGCCAGCCCCCGTGGGGACATGAACACTGAAGCTTTCTTT.

This clonotype was found many times. The chain has TRBV4-3 and TRBJ2-7, with 9 bases identical to TRBD2. Germline V CDR1 and CDR2: LGHNA, YSLEER. V lost 1 base to trimming and J lost 3 bases; unmatched junction nucleotides: 4. This CDR3 region has 15 residues. CDR3 DNA: TGCGCCAGCAGCCAAGGGGCTAGCGGGAACTACGAGCAGTACTTC. Amino acid sequence: CASSQGASGNYEQYF.

Many counts were recorded for this clonotype. The chain is built from TRBV24-1 and TRBJ2-2; 8 bases agree with TRBD2. Trimming cost V 1 base and J 6 bases; bases outside gene matches: 12. This CDR3 comprises 18 residues. Germline V lookup: CDR1 KGHDR, CDR2 SFDVKD. The CDR3, as DNA: TGTGCCACCAGTGATTTCCTACAAAGCGGGAGTAATGCCGGGGAGCTGTTTTTT. Encoded protein: CATSDFLQSGSNAGELFF.

The CDR3 here is CASSYTSDPHNEQFF. For the CDR3, the DNA is TGTGCCAGCAGCTACACTAGCGACCCACACAATGAGCAGTTCTTC. The chain combines TRBV12-3 or TRBV12-4 with TRBJ2-1; 7 positions match TRBD2. This CDR3 is built from 15 residues. J lost 5 bases, V lost 6 bases, and 10 bases had no gene match.

Ten or more counts support this clonotype. This chain uses TRBV4-3 with TRBJ2-1; D gene ambiguous. Trimming took off 1 base at V and 7 bases at J, with 17 bases between the two ends. The CDR3 sequence is 16 residues long. Germline CDR1 reads LGHNA; CDR2 reads YSLEER. Here the CDR3 reads CASSQVNQRPVNEQFF. The CDR3 DNA follows: TGCGCCAGCAGCCAAGTTAATCAGCGACCCGTTAATGAGCAGTTCTTC.

The rearrangement joins TRBV20-1 to TRBJ2-3; 7 bases are a match to TRBD2. The CDR3 runs to 15 residues. In germline, CDR1 is DFQATT, CDR2 SNEGSKA (reference sequence). V shed 1 base and J 3 bases; nucleotides not matched to a gene: 7. CDR3 sequence: CSARGQTSRTDTQYF. CDR3 bases: TGCAGTGCTAGAGGACAGACTAGCAGAACAGATACGCAGTATTTT.

V gene TRBV27 combines with J gene TRBJ2-3; 7 positions match TRBD1. J lost 0 bases, V lost 6 bases, and 9 bases had no gene match. The CDR3 is 16 amino acids. Germline V gene data show CDR1 as MNHEY and CDR2 as SMNVEV (reference sequence). In DNA form, the CDR3 reads TGTGCCAGCAGCGTCACGGGACAGATGAGCACAGATACGCAGTATTTT. It is translated as CASSVTGQMSTDTQYF.

The chain joins TRBV10-1 to TRBJ2-5; D ambiguous. The CDR3 contains 13 residues. V shed 0 bases and J shed 4 bases, with 6 bases lying between them. The germline V gene has CDR1 WNHNN and CDR2 SYGVQD (reference sequence). The CDR3 protein is CASSESNVETQYF. In nucleotides, the CDR3 is TGCGCCAGCAGTGAGTCGAATGTAGAGACCCAGTACTTC.

This clonotype was recorded many times. This rearrangement joins TRBV11-2 to TRBJ2-1, with 10 bases that match TRBD2. V was pared by 5 bases and J by 4 bases, with 11 bases of the junction left unmatched. CDR3 size: 17 residues. CDR1 and CDR2 from the germline V gene are SGHAT and FQNNGV. Written as DNA, the CDR3 is TGTGCCAGCAGCCCTGCCCCAGCGGGGGGGCTTTACAATGAGCAGTTCTTC. It specifies CASSPAPAGGLYNEQFF.

This clonotype was detected many times. This rearrangement joins TRBV9 to TRBJ1-6, with D unresolved. The germline gives CDR1 SGDLS, CDR2 YYNGEE. This CDR3 comprises 15 residues. V lost 4 bases to trimming and J lost 9 bases, with 17 bases between them. The CDR3 DNA is TGTGCCAGCAGCCCAGACGGAGGGAGTGGTTCACCCCTCCACTTT. This translates into CASSPDGGSGSPLHF.

As regards this clonotype: One base away lies a much larger clone, so this may be a sequencing read error. The gene calls are TRBV14 and TRBJ2-1; D is perhaps TRBD1 or TRBD2 (6 bases each). This CDR3 is 16 amino acids long. CDR1 and CDR2 from the germline V gene are SGHDN and FVKESK. CDR3 DNA sequence: TGTCCCAGCAGCCGCGTGAGCGGAGGAGGGGGCAATGAGCAGTTCTTC. This sequence encodes CPSSRVSGGGGNEQFF. Variable domain in full (rest from reference TRBV14 and TRBJ2-1): EAGVTQFPSHSVIEKGQTVTLRCDPISGHDNLYWYRRVMGKEIKFLLHFVKESKQDESGMPNNRFLAERTGGTYSTLKVQPAELEDSGVYFCPSSRVSGGGGNEQFFGPGTRLTVL.

This clonotype was recorded a few times. The chain uses TRBV20-1 and TRBJ1-1; TRBD1 matches 11 bases. Germline CDR1 DFQATT, CDR2 SNEGSKA (reference sequence). This CDR3 contains 12 residues. Trimming took 6 bases from V and 3 from J; bases not matched to a gene: 0. The DNA of the CDR3 is TGCAGTGCGGGACAGGGGGACACTGAAGCTTTCTTT. Translated, it gives CSAGQGDTEAFF.

This clonotype has a handful of counts. This rearrangement joins TRBV7-9 to TRBJ2-7, with TRBD2 identical over 7 bases. From germline, CDR1 is SEHNR and CDR2 FQNEAQ (reference sequence). The CDR3 loop spans 12 amino acids. After removal of 5 bases from V and 5 bases from J, the junction contained 3 bases not matched to a gene. The CDR3 nucleotides are TGTGCCAGCAGCGCGGGGGTGGACGAGCAGTACTTC. It yields the protein CASSAGVDEQYF.

This clonotype was counted at least ten times. The chain employs TRBV21-1 and TRBJ2-7; the table's D gene call, TRBD2, was not cross checked with the DNA. TRBV21-1 is assigned pseudogene status. The CDR3 contains 15 residues. CDR3 sequence reads: CASSNGLAGNYEQYF. The CDR3 DNA follows: TGTGCCAGCAGCAACGGACTAGCGGGTAATTACGAGCAGTACTTC.

This chain links TRBV29-1 with TRBJ2-7, with 10 bases that match TRBD1. CDR1 SQVTM and CDR2 ANQGSEA come from the germline V gene. With V trimmed by 1 base and J by 2 bases, 2 bases remained unmatched. This CDR3 is built from 14 residues. This CDR3 is CSVEGGTGAYEQYF. The CDR3 region has the DNA TGCAGCGTTGAAGGGGGGACAGGGGCCTACGAGCAGTACTTC.